These 6 T cell receptor beta chains were sequenced from one sample in a study of identical twins. TCRdb re-derived calls from the 5' RACE reads in MiXCR, one entry per CDR3 protein. The sample includes a few hundred thousand distinct CDR3 sequences, approximately 16% seen only once; the top ten take about 0.4%. Separately, the same data were catalogued under a study of yellow fever vaccine responses in identical twins.

The sequencing input was CD4+ T cells sorted from blood. The receptors originated from a young woman in good health.

This clonotype was counted only a few times. The chain carries TRBV10-3 and TRBJ1-6; unclear D gene. Germline V gene data show CDR1 as ENHRY and CDR2 as SYGVKD. V dropped 2 bases and J dropped 18 bases, with 17 bases sitting between them. CDR3 length: 13 residues. The CDR3, as DNA: TGTGCCATCAGTGAGCAGGTGGGGTCCAGGAACCACTTT. Its translation: CAISEQVGSRNHF.

The V and J genes are TRBV9 and TRBJ2-1, with 8 bases lining up with TRBD1. V shed 4 bases, J shed 6 bases, and the junction held 9 bases outside the gene matches. CDR1 and CDR2 (germline): SGDLS, YYNGEE. The CDR3 is 15 amino acids. CDR3 nucleotide sequence: TGTGCCAGCAGCCCCCCCGGGACAGGACCCAATGAGCAGTTCTTC. It translates to CASSPPGTGPNEQFF.

For the CDR3, the DNA is TGTGCCAGCAGCTTACGAGGGGAGGACTCCTACGAGCAGTACTTC. Its protein is CASSLRGEDSYEQYF. The chain couples TRBV7-9 to TRBJ2-7; D might be TRBD2 (6 bases). The CDR3 sequence is 15 residues long. Trimming removed 2 bases from V and 0 bases from J, with 11 bases in between. Germline V gives CDR1 SEHNR, CDR2 FQNEAQ (reference sequence). Based on the CDR3 plus reference TRBV7-9 and TRBJ2-7, the full variable domain is DTGVSQNPRHKITKRGQNVTFRCDPISEHNRLYWYRQTLGQGPEFLTYFQNEAQLEKSRLLSDRFSAERPKGSFSTLEIQRTEQGDSAMYLCASSLRGEDSYEQYFGPGTRLTVT.

This clonotype occurred a few times. The chain recombines TRBV5-5 with TRBJ1-2, with a possible D match to TRBD1 (6 bases). Germline assignment: CDR1 SGHKS and CDR2 YYEKEE (reference sequence). The CDR3 is 16 amino acids. V lost 6 bases and J lost 2, with 20 bases in between. CDR3 nucleotide sequence: TGTGCCAGCACCATGACAACAGGGTGGACCAACTATGGCTACACCTTC. Its translation: CASTMTTGWTNYGYTF.

This clonotype was seen repeatedly, ten times or more. V gene TRBV12-3 or TRBV12-4 combines with J gene TRBJ2-5; D is unresolved. V was pared by 3 bases and J by 4 bases, with 12 bases between. The CDR3 is 14 amino acids. The CDR3 DNA reads as TGTGCCAGCAGTTTGTTACCGGGCGGAGAGACCCAGTACTTC. Its protein is CASSLLPGGETQYF.

This clonotype was counted a few times. The chain has TRBV20-1 and TRBJ2-3; no clear D. Looked up from germline, CDR1 is DFQATT and CDR2 is SNEGSKA (reference sequence). Trimming took 6 bases from V and 0 from J, leaving 7 bases between them. The CDR3 spans 12 residues. For the CDR3, the DNA is TGCAGTGCAAAGACCAGCACAGATACGCAGTATTTT. Its translation: CSAKTSTDTQYF.